These 21 T cell receptor beta chains were all obtained from the same sample, sequenced in a study of blood T cell repertoires in COVID-19. Repertoires were generated with immunoSEQ multiplex PCR, while TCRdb's copy carries only in-frame clones and drops some. The data show fewer than 250,000 clones, 85% to 95% seen once. The source material was peripheral blood. All receptors come from a man aged 30 to 39 with COVID-19, enrolled during active disease.

The CDR3 DNA reads TGTGCCTGGAGATCCAGGGCAACTAATGAAAAACTGTTTTTT. It encodes CAWRSRATNEKLFF. V and J are TRBV30 and TRBJ1-4, with D maybe TRBD1 (5 bases). The CDR3 consists of 14 residues. Trimming stripped 3 bases from V and 0 bases from J, with 8 bases between. Germline CDR1 is GTSNPN and CDR2 is SVGIG (reference sequence).

V is TRBV5-4 and J is TRBJ2-5; D is uncertain. Per germline, CDR1 SGHNT and CDR2 YYREEE (reference sequence). Trimming pared 0 bases from V and 3 bases from J, leaving 3 bases between. CDR3 length: 12 residues. Here the CDR3 DNA reads TGTGCCAGCAGCTTGGCAGAAGAGACCCAGTACTTC. Translation gives CASSLAEETQYF.

The rearrangement links TRBV6-2 or TRBV6-3 to TRBJ1-1; D uncertain. This CDR3 has 17 amino acids. From germline, CDR1 is MNHEY and CDR2 SVGEGT. Deletions cut 2 bases from V and 0 bases from J, with 16 bases between. The CDR3 reads CASSYPSEAPLNTEAFF. The CDR3 coding sequence is TGTGCCAGCAGTTACCCCTCCGAGGCTCCACTGAACACTGAAGCTTTCTTT.

The rearrangement links TRBV3-1 (or the pseudogene TRBV3-2) to TRBJ1-6; TRBD1 agrees at 8 bases. V lost 5 bases and J lost 8; bases outside the gene matches: 5. CDR1 and CDR2 from the germline V gene are LGHDT and YNNKEL (reference sequence). CDR3 length: 14 residues. In DNA, the CDR3 is TGTGCCAGCAGCTTCGGACAGGGTTATTCACCCCTCCACTTT. Protein sequence: CASSFGQGYSPLHF.

The chain recombines TRBV4-1 with TRBJ2-1; a weak D match, TRBD1 (6 bases). This CDR3 spans 15 amino acids. Trimming cost V 1 base and J 3 bases, with 10 bases left between them. Germline V CDR1 and CDR2: MGHRA, YSYEKL. The CDR3 spells CASSQAGQSYNEQFF. CDR3 sequence (DNA): TGCGCCAGCAGCCAAGCGGGACAAAGCTACAATGAGCAGTTCTTC.

The V gene is TRBV19, the J gene TRBJ1-6; D is perhaps TRBD1 (5 bases). The CDR3 extends over 13 amino acids. In germline, CDR1 is LNHDA, CDR2 SQIVND (reference sequence). Trimming shortened V by 7 bases and J by 2 bases, and 6 bases separated the two germline ends. CDR3 residues: CASTGTYNSPLHF. The CDR3 nucleotides read TGTGCCAGTACAGGGACCTATAATTCACCCCTCCACTTT. Full variable domain (remainder filled in from reference TRBV19 and TRBJ1-6): DGGITQSPKYLFRKEGQNVTLSCEQNLNHDAMYWYRQDPGQGLRLIYYSQIVNDFQKGDIAEGYSVSREKKESFPLTVTSAQKNPTAFYLCASTGTYNSPLHFGNGTRLTVT.

This chain links TRBV6-5 with TRBJ1-1, with a tentative D call TRBD1 (5 bases). The CDR3 is made up of 13 amino acids. Germline-derived CDR1 and CDR2 are MNHEY and SVGAGI. V lost 8 bases, J lost 0 bases, and 10 bases lay in between. The CDR3 region has the DNA TGTGCCAGCGGAGAGACAGTGAACACTGAAGCTTTCTTT. Amino acids: CASGETVNTEAFF.

The chain carries TRBV19 and TRBJ1-1; possibly TRBD1 for D (5 bases). Germline CDR1 and CDR2: LNHDA and SQIVND (reference sequence). The CDR3 extends over 14 amino acids. V dropped 5 bases and J dropped 4 bases, with 14 bases sitting between them. The CDR3 DNA reads TGTGCCAGTAGTGCGGGGCCATCCGGCACTGAAGCTTTCTTT. Amino acids: CASSAGPSGTEAFF.

V is TRBV18 and J is TRBJ1-3; D uncertain. Per germline, CDR1 KGHSH and CDR2 LQKENI. This CDR3 is 16 amino acids long. Trimming removed 1 base at V and 1 base at J, with 11 bases between. The DNA of the CDR3 is TGTGCCAGCTCACCACGGTCCGGGGTATCTGGAAACACCATATATTTT. This gives the protein CASSPRSGVSGNTIYF.

The chain joins TRBV7-7 to TRBJ2-5, with D possibly matching TRBD2 (5 bases). Looked up from germline, CDR1 is SSHAT and CDR2 is FNYEAQ (reference sequence). The CDR3 is 14 amino acids. Trimming cost V 2 bases and J 7 bases, with 14 bases left between them. CDR3: CASSLYGLARTQYF. In DNA form, the CDR3 reads TGTGCCAGCAGCTTATATGGGCTAGCTCGGACCCAGTACTTC.

The chain carries TRBV7-3 and TRBJ2-2, with D perhaps TRBD1 (5 bases). Germline lookup yields CDR1 SGHTA and CDR2 FQGTGA. Trimming took 6 bases from V and 2 from J, leaving 10 bases between them. The CDR3 is 14 amino acids. In DNA form, the CDR3 reads TGTGCCAGCAGTTATGGACAAAACACCGGGGAGCTGTTTTTT. It codes for CASSYGQNTGELFF.

This chain links TRBV5-1 with TRBJ1-1; D is undetermined. The V end lost 4 bases, the J end lost 1 base, and 14 bases lay between the germline ends. CDR3 size: 15 residues. CDR1 SGHRS and CDR2 YFSETQ come from the germline V gene. The CDR3 here is CASSLKRSGNTEAFF. The CDR3 nucleotides read TGCGCCAGCAGCCTAAAACGGTCCGGGAACACTGAAGCTTTCTTT.

The rearrangement links TRBV6-6 to TRBJ2-5; 13 nucleotides agree with TRBD2. Germline CDR1 is MNHNY and CDR2 is SVGAGI (reference sequence). The CDR3 has 17 amino acids. With 5 bases clipped from V and 4 bases from J, the junction kept 10 bases outside the gene matches. DNA for the CDR3: TGTGCCAGCAGTCGGACGGGACTAGCGGGAAATGCAGAGACCCAGTACTTC. Protein sequence: CASSRTGLAGNAETQYF.

This chain links TRBV5-6 with TRBJ2-3, with a tentative D call TRBD1 (6 bases). V dropped 0 bases and J dropped 4 bases, with 9 bases sitting between them. The CDR3 has 14 residues. Germline CDR1 reads SGHDT; CDR2 reads YYEEEE. CDR3 in DNA: TGTGCCAGCAGCTTGGTGGGGGCTCCAGATACGCAGTATTTT. It codes for CASSLVGAPDTQYF.

This CDR3 is CASTLGTGGGEQFF. CDR3 nucleotide sequence: TGTGCCAGCACCTTAGGGACAGGGGGCGGTGAGCAGTTCTTC. J is TRBJ2-1 and V is TRBV28; 12 bases match TRBD1. V trimming: 7 bases; J trimming: 9 bases; junction bases outside the gene matches: 7. Germline CDR1 MDHEN, CDR2 SYDVKM. The CDR3 covers 14 residues.

J is TRBJ2-5 and V is TRBV19; a weak D match, TRBD2 (5 bases). CDR3 length: 13 residues. Germline assignment: CDR1 LNHDA and CDR2 SQIVND (reference sequence). The V end lost 10 bases, the J end lost 5 bases, and 17 bases lay between the germline ends. This chain's CDR3 is CATVSAGRETQYF. CDR3 bases: TGTGCCACCGTCAGCGCGGGTAGGGAGACCCAGTACTTC.

This clone came up once. This chain links TRBV10-3 with TRBJ2-4, with a weak D call TRBD1 (6 bases). Germline CDR1 and CDR2: ENHRY and SYGVKD. The CDR3 runs 19 residues. V lost 4 bases and J 1 base, leaving 23 bases between the germline ends. The CDR3 loop reads CAISGDPGQSESAKNIQYF. The CDR3 DNA follows: TGTGCCATCAGTGGCGACCCTGGACAGTCCGAGTCCGCCAAAAACATTCAGTACTTC.

The chain carries TRBV12-5 and TRBJ2-1; 8 bases are a match to TRBD1. Per germline, CDR1 LGHNT and CDR2 FRNRAP. This CDR3 has 16 amino acids. V lost 5 bases to trimming and J lost 2 bases; unmatched junction nucleotides: 8. The CDR3 is CASGPEGQATYNEQFF. CDR3 nucleotide sequence: TGTGCTAGTGGTCCCGAGGGACAGGCTACCTACAATGAGCAGTTCTTC.

This clone appeared a single time. The chain links TRBV29-1 to TRBJ2-7, with 12 nucleotides matching TRBD1. The CDR3 runs 13 residues. Per the germline V gene, CDR1 is SQVTM and CDR2 is ANQGSEA. Trimming at V came to 7 bases and at J to 6 bases, leaving 7 bases not matched to a gene. The CDR3 protein is CSGTGTGGLEQYF. The CDR3 nucleotides are TGCAGCGGAACCGGGACAGGGGGCCTCGAGCAGTACTTC.

The chain uses TRBV19 and TRBJ1-2; TRBD1 matches at 8 bases. There are 14 residues in the CDR3. V gave up 2 bases and J gave up 4 bases; unmatched junction bases: 3. The germline gives CDR1 LNHDA, CDR2 SQIVND (reference sequence). The chain's CDR3 is CASSIPGQVYGYTF. DNA of the CDR3: TGTGCCAGTAGTATACCGGGACAGGTCTATGGCTACACCTTC.

This rearrangement joins TRBV6-2 or TRBV6-3 to TRBJ1-2; D is uncertain. Germline CDR1 and CDR2: MNHEY and SVGEGT. V was cut by 5 bases and J by 4 bases, with 8 bases left in between. The CDR3 is made up of 12 amino acids. The CDR3 loop reads CASSPYSYGYTF. DNA for the CDR3: TGTGCCAGCAGTCCGTACAGCTATGGCTACACCTTC.